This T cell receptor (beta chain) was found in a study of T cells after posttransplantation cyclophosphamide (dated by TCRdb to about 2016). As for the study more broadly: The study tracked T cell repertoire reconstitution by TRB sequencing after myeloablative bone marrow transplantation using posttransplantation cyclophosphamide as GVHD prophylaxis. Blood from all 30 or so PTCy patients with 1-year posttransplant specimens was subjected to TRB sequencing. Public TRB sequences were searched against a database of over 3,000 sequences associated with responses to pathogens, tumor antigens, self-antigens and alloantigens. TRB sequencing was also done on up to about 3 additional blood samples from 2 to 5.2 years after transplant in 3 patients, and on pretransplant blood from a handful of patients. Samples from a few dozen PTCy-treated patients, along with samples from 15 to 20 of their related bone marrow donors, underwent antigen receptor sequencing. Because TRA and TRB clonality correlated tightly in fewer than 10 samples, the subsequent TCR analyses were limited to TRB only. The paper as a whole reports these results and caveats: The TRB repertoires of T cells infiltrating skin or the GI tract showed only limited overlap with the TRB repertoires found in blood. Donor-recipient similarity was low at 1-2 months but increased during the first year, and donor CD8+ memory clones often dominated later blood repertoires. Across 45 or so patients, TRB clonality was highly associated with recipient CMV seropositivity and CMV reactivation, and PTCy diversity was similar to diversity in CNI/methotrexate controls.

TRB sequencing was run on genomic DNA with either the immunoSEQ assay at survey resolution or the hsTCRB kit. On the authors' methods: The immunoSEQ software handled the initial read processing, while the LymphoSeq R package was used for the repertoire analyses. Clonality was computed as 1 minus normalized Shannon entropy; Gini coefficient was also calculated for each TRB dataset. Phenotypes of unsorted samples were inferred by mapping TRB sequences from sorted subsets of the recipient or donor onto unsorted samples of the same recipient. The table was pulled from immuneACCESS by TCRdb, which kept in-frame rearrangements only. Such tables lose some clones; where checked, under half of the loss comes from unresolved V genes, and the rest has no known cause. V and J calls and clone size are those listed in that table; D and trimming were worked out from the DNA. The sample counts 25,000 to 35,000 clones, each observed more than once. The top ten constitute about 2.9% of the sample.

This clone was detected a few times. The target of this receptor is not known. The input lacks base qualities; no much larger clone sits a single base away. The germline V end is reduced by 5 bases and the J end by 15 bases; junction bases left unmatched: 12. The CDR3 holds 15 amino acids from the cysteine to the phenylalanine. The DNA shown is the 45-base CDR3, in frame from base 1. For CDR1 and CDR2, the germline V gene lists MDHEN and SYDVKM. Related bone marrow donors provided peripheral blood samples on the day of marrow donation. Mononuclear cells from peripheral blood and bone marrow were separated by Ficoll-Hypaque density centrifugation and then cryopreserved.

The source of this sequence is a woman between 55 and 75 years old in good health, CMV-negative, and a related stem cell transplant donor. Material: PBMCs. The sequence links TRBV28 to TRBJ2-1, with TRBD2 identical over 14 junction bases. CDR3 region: CASSTRLAGGLVPFF. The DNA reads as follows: TGTGCCAGCAGTACCCGACTAGCGGGGGGGCTCGTTCCGTTCTTC.